This T cell receptor beta chain was profiled in a study of tissue T cells after allogeneic stem cell transplantation. Background on the study: Several lines of graft-versus-host disease therapy were given to all patients, all with gastrointestinal involvement.

Points on this clone: Its antigen remains unknown.

Assay: immunoSEQ multiplex PCR; the TCRdb copy retains only in-frame clones and omits some. The repertoire has tens of thousands of clones, approximately 92% of them found once; the top ten carry approximately 3.6%. Study-wide findings and caveats: Anatomically similar tissues had similar TCR repertoires within each patient. Tissue-detected TCR repertoire was only partly captured by blood and spleen T cells. Across patients, clones rarely overlapped, yet motif clusters were shared tissue-specifically.

This specimen was blood, taken before transplantation. The sequence came from a woman between 35 and 70 years old who later had graft-versus-host disease after an allogeneic stem cell transplant.

The CDR3 loop is CASSLAGVGETQYF. The CDR3 region has the DNA TGTGCCAGCAGCTTAGCGGGAGTTGGGGAGACCCAGTACTTC. The chain joins TRBV7-2 to TRBJ2-5, with D perhaps matching TRBD2 (5 bases). CDR1 is SGHTA and CDR2 is FQGNSA in the germline V gene. Trimming removed 0 bases from V and 5 bases from J, with 10 bases in between. This CDR3 has 14 amino acids.